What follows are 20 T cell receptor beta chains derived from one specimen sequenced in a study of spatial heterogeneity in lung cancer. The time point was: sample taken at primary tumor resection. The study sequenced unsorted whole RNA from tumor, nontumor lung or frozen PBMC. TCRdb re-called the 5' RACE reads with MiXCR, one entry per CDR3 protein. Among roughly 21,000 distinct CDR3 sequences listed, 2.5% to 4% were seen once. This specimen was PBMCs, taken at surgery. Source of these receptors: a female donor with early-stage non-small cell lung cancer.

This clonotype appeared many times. CDR3 protein: CSARDPTSGGSSYEQYF. CDR3 DNA sequence: TGCAGTGCTAGAGACCCGACTAGCGGGGGATCGAGCTACGAGCAGTACTTC. The genes are TRBV20-1 and TRBJ2-7, with 12 bases lining up with TRBD2. V shed 0 bases, J shed 3 bases, and the junction held 9 bases outside the gene matches. The CDR3 extends over 17 amino acids. Germline V gives CDR1 DFQATT, CDR2 SNEGSKA (reference sequence).

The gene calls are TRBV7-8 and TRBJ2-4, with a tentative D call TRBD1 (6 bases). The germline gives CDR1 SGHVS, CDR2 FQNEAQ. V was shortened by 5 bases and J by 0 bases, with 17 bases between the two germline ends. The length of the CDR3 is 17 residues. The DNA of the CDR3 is TGTGCCAGCAGCAACCGGGACATAGTAATAGCCAAAAACATTCAGTACTTC. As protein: CASSNRDIVIAKNIQYF.

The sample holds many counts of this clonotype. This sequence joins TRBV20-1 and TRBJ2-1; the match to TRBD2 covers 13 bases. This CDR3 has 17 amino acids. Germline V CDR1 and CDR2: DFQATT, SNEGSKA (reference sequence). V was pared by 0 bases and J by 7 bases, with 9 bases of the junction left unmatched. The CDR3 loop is CSARDIGLAGVWNEQFF. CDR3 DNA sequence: TGCAGTGCTAGAGATATCGGACTAGCGGGAGTGTGGAATGAGCAGTTCTTC.

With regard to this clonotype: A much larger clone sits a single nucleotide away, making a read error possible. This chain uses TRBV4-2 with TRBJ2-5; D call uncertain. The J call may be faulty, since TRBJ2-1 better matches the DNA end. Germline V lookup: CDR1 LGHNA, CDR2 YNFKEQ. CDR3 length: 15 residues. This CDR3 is CASSQESRTQETQFF. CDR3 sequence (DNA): TGTGCCAGCAGCCAAGAATCGCGGACCCAAGAGACCCAGTTCTTC.

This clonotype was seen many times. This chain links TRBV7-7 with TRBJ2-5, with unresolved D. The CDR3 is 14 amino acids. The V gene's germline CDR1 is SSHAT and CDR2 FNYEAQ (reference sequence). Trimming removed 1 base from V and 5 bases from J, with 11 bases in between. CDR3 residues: CASSLDRARETQYF. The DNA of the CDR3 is TGTGCCAGCAGCTTAGATAGGGCGCGGGAGACCCAGTACTTC.

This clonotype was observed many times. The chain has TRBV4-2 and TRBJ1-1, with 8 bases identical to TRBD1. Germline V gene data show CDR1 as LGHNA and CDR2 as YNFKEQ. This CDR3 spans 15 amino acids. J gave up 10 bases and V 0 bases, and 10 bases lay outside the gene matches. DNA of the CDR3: TGTGCCAGCAGCCAAGATGACCAAAAGACAGGGGCAGCTTTCTTT. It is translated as CASSQDDQKTGAAFF.

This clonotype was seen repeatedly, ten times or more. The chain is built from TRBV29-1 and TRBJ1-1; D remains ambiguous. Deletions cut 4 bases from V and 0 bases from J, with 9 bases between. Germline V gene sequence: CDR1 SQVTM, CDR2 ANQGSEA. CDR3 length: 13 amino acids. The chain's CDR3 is CSVAQPLNTEAFF. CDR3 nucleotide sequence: TGCAGCGTTGCACAGCCTCTGAACACTGAAGCTTTCTTT.

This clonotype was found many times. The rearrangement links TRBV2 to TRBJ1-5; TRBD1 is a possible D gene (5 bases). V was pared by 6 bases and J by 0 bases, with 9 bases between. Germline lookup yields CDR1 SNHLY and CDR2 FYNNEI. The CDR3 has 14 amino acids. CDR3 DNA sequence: TGTGCCAGCAGGGCGGACATTAGCAATCAGCCCCAGCATTTT. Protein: CASRADISNQPQHF.

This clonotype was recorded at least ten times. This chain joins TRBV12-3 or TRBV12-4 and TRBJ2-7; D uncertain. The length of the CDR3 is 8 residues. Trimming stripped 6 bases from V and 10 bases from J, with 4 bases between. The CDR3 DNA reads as TGTGCCAGCAGGCGACAGTACTTC. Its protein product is CASRRQYF.

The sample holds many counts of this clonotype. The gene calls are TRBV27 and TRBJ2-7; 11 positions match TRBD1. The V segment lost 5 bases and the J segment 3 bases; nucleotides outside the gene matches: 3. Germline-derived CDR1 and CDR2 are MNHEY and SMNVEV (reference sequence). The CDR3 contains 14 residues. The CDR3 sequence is CASSPGTGGYEQYF. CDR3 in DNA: TGTGCCAGCAGTCCCGGGACAGGGGGCTACGAGCAGTACTTC.

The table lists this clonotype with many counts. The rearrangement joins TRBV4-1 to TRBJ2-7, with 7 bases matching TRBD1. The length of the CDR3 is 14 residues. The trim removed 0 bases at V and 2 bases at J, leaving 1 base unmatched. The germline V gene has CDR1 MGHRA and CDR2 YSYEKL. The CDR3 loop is CASSQDDRAYEQYF. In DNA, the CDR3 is TGCGCCAGCAGCCAAGATGACAGGGCCTACGAGCAGTACTTC.

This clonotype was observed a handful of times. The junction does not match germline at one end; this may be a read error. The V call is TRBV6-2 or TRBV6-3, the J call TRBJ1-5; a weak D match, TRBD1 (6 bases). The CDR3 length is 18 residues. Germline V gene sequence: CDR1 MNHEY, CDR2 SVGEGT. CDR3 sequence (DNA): TGTGCCAGCAGTTACTCCCGCGAGGGGGTATTGCGGAATCGGCCCCAGCATTTT. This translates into CASSYSREGVLRNRPQHF.

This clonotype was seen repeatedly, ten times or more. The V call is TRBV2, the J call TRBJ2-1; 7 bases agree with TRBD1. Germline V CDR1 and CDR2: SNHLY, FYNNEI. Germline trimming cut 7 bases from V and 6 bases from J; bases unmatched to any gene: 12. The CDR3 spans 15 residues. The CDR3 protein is CASTLTGISLNEQFF. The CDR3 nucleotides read TGTGCCAGCACCCTGACAGGGATTTCCCTCAATGAGCAGTTCTTC.

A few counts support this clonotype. This CDR3 is CASSWGPYEQYF. The CDR3 coding sequence is TGTGCCAGCAGTTGGGGACCCTACGAGCAGTACTTC. V usage is TRBV6-2 or TRBV6-3 and J usage is TRBJ2-7, with D perhaps matching TRBD1 or TRBD2 (5 bases each). Looked up from germline, CDR1 is MNHEY and CDR2 is SVGEGT. V was shortened by 4 bases and J by 2 bases, with 6 bases between the two germline ends. CDR3 length: 12 residues.

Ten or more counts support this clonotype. CDR3 in amino acids: CASSYGLALQEPQYF. CDR3 nucleotide sequence: TGTGCCAGCAGCTACGGACTAGCACTACAAGAACCCCAGTACTTC. The chain uses TRBV2 and TRBJ2-5; 8 nucleotides line up with TRBD2. This CDR3 spans 15 amino acids. The germline V gene has CDR1 SNHLY and CDR2 FYNNEI. V dropped 6 bases and J dropped 9; count of bases not matched to a gene: 15.

As DNA, the CDR3 is TGCGCCAGCATGCTGGGGGAGAGGAGAGAGACCCAGTACTTC. Its translation: CASMLGERRETQYF. This chain links TRBV10-2 with TRBJ2-5; either TRBD1 or TRBD2 may fit D (5 bases each). The germline CDR1 and CDR2 sequences are WSHSY and SAAADI. There are 14 residues in the CDR3. Trimming removed 7 bases from V and 4 bases from J, with 16 bases in between.

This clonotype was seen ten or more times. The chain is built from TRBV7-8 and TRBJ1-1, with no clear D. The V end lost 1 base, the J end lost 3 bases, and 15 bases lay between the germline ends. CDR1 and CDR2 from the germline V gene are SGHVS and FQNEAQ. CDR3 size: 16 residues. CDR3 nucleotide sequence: TGTGCCAGCAGCTTAGTCCCCGTACGGCAGTACACTGAAGCTTTCTTT. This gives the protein CASSLVPVRQYTEAFF.

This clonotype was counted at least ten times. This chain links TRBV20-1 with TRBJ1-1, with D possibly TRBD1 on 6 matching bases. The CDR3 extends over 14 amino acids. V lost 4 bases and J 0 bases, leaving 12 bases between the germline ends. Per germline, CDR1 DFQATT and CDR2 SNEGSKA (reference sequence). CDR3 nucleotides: TGCAGTGCTACCACAGGGAGTATGAACACTGAAGCTTTCTTT. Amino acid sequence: CSATTGSMNTEAFF.

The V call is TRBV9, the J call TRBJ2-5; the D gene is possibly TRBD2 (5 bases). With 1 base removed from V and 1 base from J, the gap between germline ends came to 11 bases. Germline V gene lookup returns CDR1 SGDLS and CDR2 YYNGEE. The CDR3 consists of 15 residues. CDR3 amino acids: CASSVSGLLQETQYF. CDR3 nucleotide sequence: TGTGCCAGCAGCGTATCGGGATTGCTCCAAGAGACCCAGTACTTC.

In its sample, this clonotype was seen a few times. The CDR3: CASSFVPLRGSPETQYF. The DNA for the CDR3 is TGTGCCAGCAGTTTTGTCCCTCTACGCGGAAGTCCAGAGACCCAGTACTTC. The gene calls are TRBV28 and TRBJ2-5; D remains unclear. Germline assignment: CDR1 MDHEN and CDR2 SYDVKM. The germline V and J ends were trimmed by 3 bases and 4 bases, with 21 bases remaining between them. The CDR3 contains 17 residues.